These T cell receptor beta chains were read from a single sample in a study of shared clonotypes between healthy human individuals. Libraries were prepared by immunoSEQ multiplex PCR; TCRdb keeps only in-frame clonotypes and omits some of them. The sample records nearly 750,000 clones, roughly 72% being singletons. Sequencing was carried out using memory CD4+ T cells sorted from blood. The source of these receptors is a woman aged 30 to 39 in good health. Both conserved end residues are part of each CDR3. The order of the fields is D gene, clone size, V gene, J gene, CDR3 protein, CDR3 DNA. The D gene is left open where the match is weak. Clone size is given for some rows only: seen once, a few or many times, or a class if the clone is expanded.

.	few	TRBV4-2	TRBJ2-3	CASSQIEGVTDTQYF	TGTGCCAGCAGCCAAATTGAGGGCGTCACAGATACGCAGTATTTT
TRBD1	.	TRBV5-4	TRBJ1-1	CASSWDRANEAFF	TGTGCCAGCAGCTGGGACAGGGCCAATGAAGCTTTCTTT
.	.	TRBV29-1	TRBJ2-1	CSVEDGREQFF	TGCAGCGTTGAAGACGGCAGGGAGCAGTTCTTC
.	.	TRBV21-1	TRBJ1-5	CASRRDRGGYSNQPQHF	TGTGCCAGTCGGAGGGACAGGGGAGGTTATAGCAATCAGCCCCAGCATTTT
.	once	TRBV2	TRBJ1-2	CASSTRPSGGGYGYTF	TGTGCCAGCAGTACTAGGCCTTCCGGTGGTGGCTATGGCTACACCTTC
.	once	TRBV21-1	TRBJ2-1	CASSKGGESSYNEQFF	TGTGCCAGCAGCAAAGGGGGCGAGAGCTCCTACAATGAGCAGTTCTTC
TRBD1	few	TRBV11-2	TRBJ2-2	CASSLKGQTNTGELFF	TGTGCCAGCAGCTTAAAGGGACAGACGAACACCGGGGAGCTGTTTTTT
TRBD1	.	TRBV2	TRBJ1-5	CASSLTGTGGKQPQHF	TGTGCCAGCAGCCTAACCGGGACAGGGGGCAAACAGCCCCAGCATTTT
.	.	TRBV5-1	TRBJ2-7	CASSLGQQASSYEQYF	TGCGCCAGCAGCTTGGGACAGCAAGCTAGCAGCTACGAGCAGTACTTC
.	.	TRBV7-3	TRBJ2-2	CASTQGSNTGELFF	TGTGCCAGCACTCAGGGTTCGAACACCGGGGAGCTGTTTTTT
.	.	TRBV6-1	TRBJ2-7	CASSEGFSDEQYF	TGTGCCAGCAGTGAGGGTTTTAGCGACGAGCAGTACTTC
.	.	TRBV19	TRBJ2-3	CASSSHQDTQYF	TGCGCCAGTAGTTCGCACCAGGATACGCAGTATTTT
.	.	TRBV29-1	TRBJ2-6	CSVESGANVLTF	TGCAGCGTTGAATCTGGGGCCAACGTCCTGACTTTC
TRBD1	.	TRBV5-1	TRBJ1-2	CASSLSEGASGYTF	TGCGCCAGCAGCCTGTCTGAGGGGGCGTCTGGCTACACCTTC
TRBD1	.	TRBV5-4	TRBJ1-3	CASSREGALVGNTIYF	TGTGCCAGCAGCCGGGAGGGGGCTCTAGTGGGAAACACCATATATTTT
.	.	TRBV7-6	TRBJ2-1	CASSRVVNEQFF	TGTGCCAGCAGCCGTGTAGTCAATGAGCAGTTCTTC
.	.	TRBV27	TRBJ1-1	CASSSGIGRTEAFF	TGTGCCAGCAGTTCCGGGATCGGGAGGACTGAAGCTTTCTTT
.	.	TRBV25-1	TRBJ1-5	CATSEGGRGVNQPQHF	TGTGCCACCTCTGAGGGGGGTAGAGGAGTCAATCAGCCCCAGCATTTT
.	few	TRBV5-1	TRBJ1-2	CASSLGGDGYGYTF	TGCGCCAGCAGCTTGGGTGGGGATGGCTATGGCTACACCTTC
TRBD2	few	TRBV7-7	TRBJ2-3	CASSIGLAGGVQYF	TGTGCCAGCAGCATCGGACTAGCGGGGGGTGTGCAGTATTTT
.	.	TRBV28	TRBJ2-7	CASTSRGAPYEQYF	TGTGCCAGCACCTCCAGGGGCGCTCCCTACGAGCAGTACTTC
TRBD1	.	TRBV6-5	TRBJ2-7	CASTPAQGGDEQYF	TGTGCCAGCACTCCTGCACAGGGGGGCGACGAGCAGTACTTC
TRBD1	.	TRBV11-2	TRBJ1-1	CASSLVGTGGLNTEAFF	TGTGCCAGCAGCTTAGTGGGGACAGGGGGACTGAACACTGAAGCTTTCTTT
TRBD1	few	TRBV29-1	TRBJ1-1	CSVLPGQAEAFF	TGCAGCGTCCTACCGGGACAGGCTGAAGCTTTCTTT
.	.	TRBV29-1	TRBJ2-1	CSVGGGSGSEQFF	TGCAGCGTTGGAGGTGGGAGCGGGTCTGAGCAGTTCTTC
.	.	TRBV29-1	TRBJ2-5	CSVAVSQETQYF	TGCAGCGTTGCGGTCTCACAAGAGACCCAGTACTTC
.	.	TRBV18	TRBJ1-2	CASSRFTGYEGYTF	TGTGCCAGCTCACGCTTCACAGGGTATGAAGGCTACACCTTC
.	.	TRBV5-8	TRBJ2-1	CASSLGMTANSYNEQFF	TGTGCCAGCAGCTTGGGGATGACAGCAAACTCCTACAATGAGCAGTTCTTC
.	once	TRBV27	TRBJ1-5	CASSSLPGAQPQHF	TGTGCCAGCAGTTCACTCCCTGGCGCTCAGCCCCAGCATTTT
.	.	TRBV7-3	TRBJ2-7	CASSLSGQTYEQYF	TGTGCCAGCAGCTTATCCGGGCAGACCTACGAGCAGTACTTC
TRBD2	few	TRBV5-1	TRBJ2-5	CASRPLAGYGETQYF	TGCGCCAGCAGGCCCCTAGCGGGGTACGGGGAGACCCAGTACTTC
.	.	TRBV28	TRBJ2-1	CASLAPRNEQFF	TGTGCCAGTTTGGCCCCTAGGAATGAGCAGTTCTTC
TRBD2	.	TRBV19	TRBJ2-5	CASSTGLGGETQYF	TGTGCCAGTAGTACCGGACTAGGCGGGGAGACCCAGTACTTC
.	.	TRBV11-2	TRBJ1-3	CASRPAAGENTIYF	TGTGCCAGCAGACCAGCGGCAGGGGAAAACACCATATATTTT
TRBD1	.	TRBV11-2	TRBJ2-5	CASSSGQGLRTQYF	TGTGCCAGCAGCTCGGGACAGGGCCTGAGGACCCAGTACTTC
.	.	TRBV5-1	TRBJ2-7	CASSRCEQYF	TGCGCCAGCAGCCGGTGCGAGCAGTACTTC
.	.	TRBV5-6	TRBJ1-2	CASSFYRGSTNYGYTF	TGTGCCAGCAGCTTCTACCGGGGCAGTACCAACTATGGCTACACCTTC
TRBD2	.	TRBV7-9	TRBJ2-7	CASAERETYEQYF	TGTGCCAGCGCGGAGCGGGAGACTTACGAGCAGTACTTC
TRBD1	.	TRBV2	TRBJ2-1	CASGRDSSGYNEQFF	TGTGCCAGCGGACGGGACAGCTCAGGCTACAATGAGCAGTTCTTC
TRBD2	.	TRBV4-1	TRBJ2-1	CASSQALPPGGNEQFF	TGCGCCAGCAGCCAAGCTCTACCCCCGGGAGGGAATGAGCAGTTCTTC
TRBD1	.	TRBV5-1	TRBJ2-1	CASSKTGGTSYNEQFF	TGCGCCAGCAGCAAGACAGGGGGCACTAGTTACAATGAGCAGTTCTTC
.	few	TRBV4-2	TRBJ2-7	CASSHQQGTRYEQYF	TGTGCCAGCAGCCACCAACAGGGCACCCGCTACGAGCAGTACTTC
TRBD1	few	TRBV27	TRBJ2-7	CASSSDRGFGYEQYF	TGTGCCAGCAGTTCGGACAGGGGGTTTGGTTACGAGCAGTACTTC
.	.	TRBV18	TRBJ2-7	CASSPQTGAYEQYF	TGTGCCAGCTCACCACAAACAGGCGCCTACGAGCAGTACTTC
TRBD1	many	TRBV2	TRBJ1-2	CASRARGRGSGYTF	TGTGCCAGCAGGGCCAGGGGGCGCGGTTCCGGCTACACCTTC
.	.	TRBV20-1	TRBJ1-1	CSAIKVEAFF	TGCAGTGCTATTAAGGTGGAAGCTTTCTTT
TRBD1	.	TRBV10-3	TRBJ1-1	CAISPQGQGTEAFF	TGTGCCATCAGTCCGCAGGGACAGGGAACTGAAGCTTTCTTT
TRBD1	few	TRBV5-1	TRBJ2-2	CASSFGQGASGELFF	TGCGCCAGCAGCTTCGGACAGGGGGCATCCGGGGAGCTGTTTTTT
TRBD2	.	TRBV7-6	TRBJ2-7	CASSLLAGGPYEQYF	TGTGCCAGCAGCTTACTAGCGGGAGGCCCCTACGAGCAGTACTTC
TRBD2	.	TRBV11-2	TRBJ2-5	CASSRGLVLETQYF	TGTGCCAGCAGCAGGGGACTAGTTTTGGAGACCCAGTACTTC
.	.	TRBV29-1	TRBJ2-7	CSVWDTPYEQYF	TGCAGCGTTTGGGACACACCCTACGAGCAGTACTTC
TRBD1	.	TRBV4-1	TRBJ1-1	CASSQPAWKGQGKNTEAFF	TGCGCCAGCAGCCAGCCGGCCTGGAAGGGACAGGGAAAGAACACTGAAGCTTTCTTT
.	.	TRBV12-5	TRBJ2-7	CASGLTRYYEQYF	TGTGCTAGTGGGTTGACAAGATACTACGAGCAGTACTTC
.	.	TRBV12-5	TRBJ2-1	CASGLVGGNEQFF	TGTGCTAGTGGTTTGGTAGGGGGCAATGAGCAGTTCTTC
.	once	TRBV19	TRBJ2-7	CASSIGPGLPFYEQYF	TGTGCCAGTAGTATCGGTCCGGGACTCCCCTTCTACGAGCAGTACTTC
.	.	TRBV9	TRBJ1-4	CASSVAGGRDEKLFF	TGTGCCAGCAGCGTAGCCGGGGGCAGAGATGAAAAACTGTTTTTT
TRBD2	.	TRBV5-1	TRBJ2-7	CASSKTSGSSYEQYF	TGCGCCAGCAGCAAGACTAGCGGGAGTAGCTACGAGCAGTACTTC
TRBD2	.	TRBV5-4	TRBJ2-7	CASRSRGVPEQYF	TGTGCCAGCAGGTCCCGGGGGGTCCCCGAGCAGTACTTC
.	.	TRBV5-4	TRBJ1-4	CASSLGQGRNEKLFF	TGTGCCAGCAGCTTGGGTCAGGGGCGGAATGAAAAACTGTTTTTT